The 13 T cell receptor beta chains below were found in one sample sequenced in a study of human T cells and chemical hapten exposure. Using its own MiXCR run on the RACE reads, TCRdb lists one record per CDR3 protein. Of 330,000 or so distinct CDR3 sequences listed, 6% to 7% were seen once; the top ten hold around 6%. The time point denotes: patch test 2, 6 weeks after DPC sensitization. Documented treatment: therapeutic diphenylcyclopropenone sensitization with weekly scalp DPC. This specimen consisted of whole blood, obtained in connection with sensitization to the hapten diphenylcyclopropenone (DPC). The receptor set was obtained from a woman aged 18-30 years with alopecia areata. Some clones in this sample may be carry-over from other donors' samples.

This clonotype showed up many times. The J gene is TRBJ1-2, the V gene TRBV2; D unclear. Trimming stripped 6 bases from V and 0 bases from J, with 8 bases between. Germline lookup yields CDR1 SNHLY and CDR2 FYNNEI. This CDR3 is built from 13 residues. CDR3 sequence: CASSADTNYGYTF. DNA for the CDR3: TGTGCCAGCAGCGCAGATACTAACTATGGCTACACCTTC. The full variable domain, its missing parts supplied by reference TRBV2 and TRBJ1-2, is EPEVTQTPSHQVTQMGQEVILRCVPISNHLYFYWYRQILGQKVEFLVSFYNNEISEKSEIFDDQFSVERPDGSNFTLKIRSTKLEDSAMYFCASSADTNYGYTFGSGTRLTVV.

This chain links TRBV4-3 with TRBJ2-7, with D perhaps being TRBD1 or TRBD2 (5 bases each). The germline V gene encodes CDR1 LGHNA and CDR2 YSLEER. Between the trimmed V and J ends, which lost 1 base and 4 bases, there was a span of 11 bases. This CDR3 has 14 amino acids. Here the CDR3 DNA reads TGCGCCAGCAGCCAAGTGGGGGAAGGGTACGAGCAGTACTTC. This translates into CASSQVGEGYEQYF.

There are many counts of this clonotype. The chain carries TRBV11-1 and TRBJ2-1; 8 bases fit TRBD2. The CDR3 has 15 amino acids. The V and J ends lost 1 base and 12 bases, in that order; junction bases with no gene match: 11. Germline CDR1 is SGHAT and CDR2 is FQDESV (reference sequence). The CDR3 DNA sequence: TGTGCCAGCAGCTTAGTGGCCGGGGGGGCCAGAGGGCAGTTCTTC. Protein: CASSLVAGGARGQFF.

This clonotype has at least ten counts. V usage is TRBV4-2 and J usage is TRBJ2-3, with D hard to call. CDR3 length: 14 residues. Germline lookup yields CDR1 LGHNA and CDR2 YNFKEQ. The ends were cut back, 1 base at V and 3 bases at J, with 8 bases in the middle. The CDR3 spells CASSQVAVTDTQYF. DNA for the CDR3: TGTGCCAGCAGCCAAGTTGCAGTAACAGATACGCAGTATTTT.

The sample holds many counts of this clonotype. In nucleotides, the CDR3 is TGTGCCAGCAGCGTAGGATTTCTTTGGGGCACAGATACGCAGTATTTT. Protein product: CASSVGFLWGTDTQYF. V gene TRBV9 combines with J gene TRBJ2-3; D unclear. The V end lost 0 bases, the J end lost 1 base, and 12 bases lay between the germline ends. Germline V gene data show CDR1 as SGDLS and CDR2 as YYNGEE. CDR3 size: 16 residues.

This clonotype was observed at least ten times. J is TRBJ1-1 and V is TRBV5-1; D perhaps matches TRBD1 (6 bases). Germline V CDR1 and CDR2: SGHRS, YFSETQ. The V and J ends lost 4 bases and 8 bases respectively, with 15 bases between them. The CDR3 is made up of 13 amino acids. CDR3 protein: CASSRQEDTEAFF. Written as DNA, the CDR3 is TGCGCCAGCAGCAGACAGGAAGATACGGAAGCTTTCTTT. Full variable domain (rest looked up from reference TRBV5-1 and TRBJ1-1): KAGVTQTPRYLIKTRGQQVTLSCSPISGHRSVSWYQQTPGQGLQFLFEYFSETQRNKGNFPGRFSGRQFSNSRSEMNVSTLELGDSALYLCASSRQEDTEAFFGQGTRLTVV.

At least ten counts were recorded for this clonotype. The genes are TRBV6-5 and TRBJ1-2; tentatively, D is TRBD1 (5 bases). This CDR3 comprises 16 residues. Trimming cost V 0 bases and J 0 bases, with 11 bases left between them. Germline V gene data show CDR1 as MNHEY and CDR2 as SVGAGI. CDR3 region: CASSYSTETANYGYTF. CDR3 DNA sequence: TGTGCCAGCAGTTACTCGACGGAGACAGCTAACTATGGCTACACCTTC.

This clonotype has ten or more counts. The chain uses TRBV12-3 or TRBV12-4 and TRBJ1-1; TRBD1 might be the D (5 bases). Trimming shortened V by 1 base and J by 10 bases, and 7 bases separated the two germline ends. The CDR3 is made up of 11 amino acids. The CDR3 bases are TGTGCCAGCAGTTTAGGGGGGTTAGCTTTCTTT. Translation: CASSLGGLAFF.

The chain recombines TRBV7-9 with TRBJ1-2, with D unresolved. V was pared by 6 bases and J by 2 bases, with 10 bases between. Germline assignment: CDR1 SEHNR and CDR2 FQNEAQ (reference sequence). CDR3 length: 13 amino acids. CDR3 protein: CASSYQLNYGYTF. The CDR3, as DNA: TGTGCCAGCAGTTACCAGCTGAACTATGGCTACACCTTC.

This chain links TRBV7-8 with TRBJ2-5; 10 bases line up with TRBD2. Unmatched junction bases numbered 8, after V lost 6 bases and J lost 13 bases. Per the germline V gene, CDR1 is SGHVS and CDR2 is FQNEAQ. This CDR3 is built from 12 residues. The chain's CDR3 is CASSIAGGSRYF. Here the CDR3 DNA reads TGTGCCAGCAGTATAGCGGGGGGCTCAAGGTACTTC.

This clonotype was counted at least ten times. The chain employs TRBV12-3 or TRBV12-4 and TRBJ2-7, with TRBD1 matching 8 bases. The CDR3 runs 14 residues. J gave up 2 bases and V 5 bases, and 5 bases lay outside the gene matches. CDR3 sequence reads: CASSLDRGPYEQYF. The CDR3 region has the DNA TGTGCCAGCAGTCTCGACAGGGGACCCTACGAGCAGTACTTC.

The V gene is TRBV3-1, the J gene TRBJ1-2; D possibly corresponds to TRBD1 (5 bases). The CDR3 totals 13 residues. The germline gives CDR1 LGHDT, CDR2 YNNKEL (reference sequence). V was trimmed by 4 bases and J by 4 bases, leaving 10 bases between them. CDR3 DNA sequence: TGTGCCAGCAGCCGGGGAGGGACCTATGGCTACACCTTC. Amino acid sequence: CASSRGGTYGYTF.

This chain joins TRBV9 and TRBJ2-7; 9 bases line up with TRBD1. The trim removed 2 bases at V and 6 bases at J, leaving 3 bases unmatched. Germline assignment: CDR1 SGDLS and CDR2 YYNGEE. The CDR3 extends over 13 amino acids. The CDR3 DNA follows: TGTGCCAGCAGCGTGGTGACAGGGGGCGAGCAGTACTTC. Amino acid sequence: CASSVVTGGEQYF.